The following is a T cell receptor beta chain sequence with its context. Its antigen remains unidentified. The sample comes from a study of cytomegalovirus exposure and HLA in healthy donors. Points from the study as a whole: Cytomegalovirus status was reportedly diagnosed by the classifier with high sensitivity and specificity. A missense variant in DCLRE1C was later tied to TCR beta V- and J-gene trimming. Most TCR sequences were rare, but some public TCRs occurred in many donors. Beyond CMV serostatus, there was no information to go on about immune exposure.

The PCR ran on 60 Vbeta and 13 Jbeta primers. The assay was immunoSEQ multiplex PCR, and TCRdb's table has in-frame clones only and misses some. The sample lists about 170,000 clones; 75% to 85% were seen once. Material: PBMCs. The TCR sequence derives from a girl aged 2-15 years in good health and CMV-seropositive.

In DNA form, the CDR3 reads TGTGCCAGCAGTTGGAGGGCCGGGGGCAATCAGCCCCAGCATTTT. Translated: CASSWRAGGNQPQHF. This chain uses TRBV6-5 with TRBJ1-5, with unresolved D. This CDR3 contains 15 residues. Looked up from germline, CDR1 is MNHEY and CDR2 is SVGAGI. Trimming removed 4 bases at V and 2 bases at J, with 12 bases between.